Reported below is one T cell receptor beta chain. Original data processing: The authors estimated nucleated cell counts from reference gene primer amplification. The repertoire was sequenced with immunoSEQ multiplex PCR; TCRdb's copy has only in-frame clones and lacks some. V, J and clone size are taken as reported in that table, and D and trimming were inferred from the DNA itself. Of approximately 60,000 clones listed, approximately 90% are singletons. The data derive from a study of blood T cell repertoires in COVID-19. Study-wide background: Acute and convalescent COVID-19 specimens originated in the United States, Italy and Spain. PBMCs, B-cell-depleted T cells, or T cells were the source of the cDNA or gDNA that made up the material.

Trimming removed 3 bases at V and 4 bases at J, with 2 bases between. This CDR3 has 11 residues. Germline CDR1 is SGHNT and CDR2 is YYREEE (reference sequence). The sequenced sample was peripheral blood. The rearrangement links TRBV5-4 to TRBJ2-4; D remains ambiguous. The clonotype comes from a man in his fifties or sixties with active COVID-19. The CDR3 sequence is CASSSKNIQYF. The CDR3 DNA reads TGTGCCAGCAGCTCGAAAAACATTCAGTACTTC.